This T cell receptor beta chain was sequenced for a study of shared clonotypes between healthy human individuals. Remarks on this clone: The antigen remains undetermined.

Trimming took off 4 bases at V and 7 bases at J, with 32 bases between the two ends. This CDR3 is built from 20 residues. CDR1 is ENHRY, CDR2 SYGVKD, per germline. Once extracted for a subset, genomic DNA was divided evenly among several immunoSEQ plates. TCRdb's table, derived via immunoSEQ multiplex PCR, lists solely in-frame clones and lacks some. Of hundreds of thousands of clones in the sample, around 97% were seen once. General study findings and limits: Memory subsets generally showed lower estimated richness than naive subsets.

Source material: naive CD4+ T cells sorted from blood. Subset given: CD45RA+ positively selected. The genes are TRBV10-3 and TRBJ2-1, with D possibly TRBD1 on 6 matching bases. This clonotype was sampled from a woman aged 25 to 39 in good health. CDR3 DNA sequence: TGTGCCATCAGTGGGGGGCCGGGACGAAGCCGATTAGGAACTGGAAATGAGCAGTTCTTC. Amino acids: CAISGGPGRSRLGTGNEQFF.